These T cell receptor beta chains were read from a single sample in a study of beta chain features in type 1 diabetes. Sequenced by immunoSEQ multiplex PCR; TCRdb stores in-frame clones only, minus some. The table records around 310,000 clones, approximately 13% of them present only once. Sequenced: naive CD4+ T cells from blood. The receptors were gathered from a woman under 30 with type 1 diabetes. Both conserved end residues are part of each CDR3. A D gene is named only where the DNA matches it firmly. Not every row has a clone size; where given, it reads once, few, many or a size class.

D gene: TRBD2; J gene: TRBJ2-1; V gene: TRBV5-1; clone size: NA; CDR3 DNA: TGCGCCAGCAGCTTTCTAGCGGGAGGAGGATATGAGCAGTTCTTC; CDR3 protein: CASSFLAGGGYEQFF
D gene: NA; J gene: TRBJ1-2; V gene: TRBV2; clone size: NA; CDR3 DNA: TGTGCCAGCAGCCCCCAAAACTATGGCTACACCTTC; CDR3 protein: CASSPQNYGYTF
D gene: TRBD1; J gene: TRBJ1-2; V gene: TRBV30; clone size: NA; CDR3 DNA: TGTGCCTGGAGTCGGGACAGCTACTATGGCTACACCTTC; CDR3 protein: CAWSRDSYYGYTF
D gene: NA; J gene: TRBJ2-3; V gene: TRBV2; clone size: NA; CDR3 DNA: TGTGCCAGCAGTGCCCTGTCGTCGGATACGCAGTATTTT; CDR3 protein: CASSALSSDTQYF
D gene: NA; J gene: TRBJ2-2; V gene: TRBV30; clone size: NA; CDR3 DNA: TGTGCCGCGCTATGGGAGAGGTACACCGGGGAGCTGTTTTTT; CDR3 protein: CAALWERYTGELFF
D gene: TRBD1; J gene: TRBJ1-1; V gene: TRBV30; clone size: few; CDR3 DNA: TGTGCCTGGAGTCCCTGGGATCATGACAGGGGAGGGGGAGCTTTCTTT; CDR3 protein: CAWSPWDHDRGGGAFF
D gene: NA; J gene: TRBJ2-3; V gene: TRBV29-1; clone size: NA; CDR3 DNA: TGCAGCGTTGGGCACAGATTAACAGATACGCAGTATTTT; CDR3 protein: CSVGHRLTDTQYF
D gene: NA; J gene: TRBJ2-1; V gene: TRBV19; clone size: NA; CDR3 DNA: TGTGCCAGTAGTTTGACTATGGTCCCCAATGAGCAGTTCTTC; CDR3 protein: CASSLTMVPNEQFF
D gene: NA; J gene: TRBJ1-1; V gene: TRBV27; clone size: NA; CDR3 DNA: TGTGCCAGCAGTTTCCGCGGGGGCGCGAGGAACACTGAAGCTTTCTTT; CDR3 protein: CASSFRGGARNTEAFF
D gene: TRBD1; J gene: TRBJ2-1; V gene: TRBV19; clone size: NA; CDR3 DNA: TGTGCCACAACCCGGGACAGGGTCAACAATGAGCAGTTCTTC; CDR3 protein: CATTRDRVNNEQFF
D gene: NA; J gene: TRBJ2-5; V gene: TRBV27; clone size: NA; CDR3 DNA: TGTGCCAGCAGCTCCCAGGGGTACCAAGAGACCCAGTACTTC; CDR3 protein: CASSSQGYQETQYF
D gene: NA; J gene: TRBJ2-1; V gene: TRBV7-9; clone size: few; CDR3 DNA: TGTGCCAGCAGCTTAGAAGTCGATAGCGGCCCGAGCTCCTACAATGAGCAGTTCTTC; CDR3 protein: CASSLEVDSGPSSYNEQFF
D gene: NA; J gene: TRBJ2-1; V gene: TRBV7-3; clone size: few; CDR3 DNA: TGTGCCAGCAGCTCGGCCGGGACTGGATCTAATGAGCAGTTCTTC; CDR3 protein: CASSSAGTGSNEQFF
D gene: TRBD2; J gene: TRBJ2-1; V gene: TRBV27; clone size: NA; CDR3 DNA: TGTGCCAGCAGTGCTCCGGGACTAGCCATGAATGAGCAGTTCTTC; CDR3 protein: CASSAPGLAMNEQFF
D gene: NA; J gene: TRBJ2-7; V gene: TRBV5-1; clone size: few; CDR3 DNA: TGCGCCAGCAGCGTCGACAGAGACTACGAGCAGTACTTC; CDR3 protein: CASSVDRDYEQYF
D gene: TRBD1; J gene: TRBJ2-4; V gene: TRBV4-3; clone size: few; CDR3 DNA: TGCGCCAGCAGCCTGACAGGGGCCTTAGCCAAAAACATTCAGTACTTC; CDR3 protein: CASSLTGALAKNIQYF
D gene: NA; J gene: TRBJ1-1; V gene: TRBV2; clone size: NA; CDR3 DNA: TGTGCCAGCATCGAGGGCTCTGAAGCTTTCTTT; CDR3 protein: CASIEGSEAFF
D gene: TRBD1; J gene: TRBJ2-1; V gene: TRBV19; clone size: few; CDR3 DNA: TGTGCCAGTACCCAGACAGGGACCTACAATGAGCAGTTCTTC; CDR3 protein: CASTQTGTYNEQFF
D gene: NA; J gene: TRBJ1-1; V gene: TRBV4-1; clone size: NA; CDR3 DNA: TGCGCCAGCAGCCCCCGTTGGGAGGTCACTGAAGCTTTCTTT; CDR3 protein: CASSPRWEVTEAFF
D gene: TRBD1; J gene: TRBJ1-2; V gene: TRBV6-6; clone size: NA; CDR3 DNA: TGTGCCAGCAGTGCGGCGACAGGGGGCGGAGGTGGCTACACCTTC; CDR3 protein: CASSAATGGGGGYTF
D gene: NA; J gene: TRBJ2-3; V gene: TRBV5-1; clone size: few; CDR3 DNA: TGCGCCAGCAGCTTATCTAGCGCAGATACGCAGTATTTT; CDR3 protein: CASSLSSADTQYF
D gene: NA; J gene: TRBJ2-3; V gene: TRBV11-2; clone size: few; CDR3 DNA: TGTGCCAGCAGCGGATTACAGAAGGGCACAGATACGCAGTATTTT; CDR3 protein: CASSGLQKGTDTQYF
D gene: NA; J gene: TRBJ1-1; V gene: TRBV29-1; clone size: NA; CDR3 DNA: TGCAGCGTTGACCTTGAAGCTTTCTTT; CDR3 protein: CSVDLEAFF
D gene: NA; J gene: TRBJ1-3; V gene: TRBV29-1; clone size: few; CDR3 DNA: TGCAGCGTTGCCCTGAGGTTCGGCAGCCTCGCTGGAAACACCATATATTTT; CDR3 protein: CSVALRFGSLAGNTIYF
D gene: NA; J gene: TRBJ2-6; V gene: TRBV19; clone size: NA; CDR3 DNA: TGTGCCAGTGGAGGGGGGGCCAACGTCCTGACTTTC; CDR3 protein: CASGGGANVLTF
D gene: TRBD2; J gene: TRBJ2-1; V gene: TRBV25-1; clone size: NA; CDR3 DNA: TGTGCCAGCATGGCAAGCGGGAATGTCGATGAGCAGTTCTTC; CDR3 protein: CASMASGNVDEQFF
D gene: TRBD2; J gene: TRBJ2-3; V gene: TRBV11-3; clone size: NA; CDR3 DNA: TGTGCCAGCAGCCTGGGACTAGCGGGAGCCGAAGATACGCAGTATTTT; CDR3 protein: CASSLGLAGAEDTQYF
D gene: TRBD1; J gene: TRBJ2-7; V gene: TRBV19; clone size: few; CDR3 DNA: TGTGCCAGTAGCTCTCAGGGGGCGGGGACCTACGAGCAGTACTTC; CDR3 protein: CASSSQGAGTYEQYF
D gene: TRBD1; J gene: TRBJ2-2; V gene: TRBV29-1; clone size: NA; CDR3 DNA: TGCAGCGTTATGACAGGGGGTAAGAACACCGGGGAGCTGTTTTTT; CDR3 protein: CSVMTGGKNTGELFF
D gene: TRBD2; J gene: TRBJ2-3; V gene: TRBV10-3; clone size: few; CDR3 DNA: TGTGCCATCAGTGAGCCACTAGCGGGAGGAGCAGATACGCAGTATTTT; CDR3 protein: CAISEPLAGGADTQYF
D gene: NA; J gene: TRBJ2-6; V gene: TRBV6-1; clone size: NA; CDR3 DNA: TGTGCCAGCAGTGCCCCTTCAGGGATCGATGGGGCCAACGTCCTGACTTTC; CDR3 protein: CASSAPSGIDGANVLTF
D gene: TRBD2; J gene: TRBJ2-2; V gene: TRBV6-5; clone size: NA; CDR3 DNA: TGTGCCAGCAGTTACGGACTAGCGGGAGCCGGGGAGCTGTTTTTT; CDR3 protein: CASSYGLAGAGELFF
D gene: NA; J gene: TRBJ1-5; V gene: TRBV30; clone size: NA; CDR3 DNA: TGTGCCTGGGCCACAGCTAGCAATCAGCCCCAGCATTTT; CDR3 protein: CAWATASNQPQHF
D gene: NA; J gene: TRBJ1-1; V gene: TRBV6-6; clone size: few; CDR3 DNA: TGTGCCAGCAGCGGACAGCAGAACACTGAAGCTTTCTTT; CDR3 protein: CASSGQQNTEAFF
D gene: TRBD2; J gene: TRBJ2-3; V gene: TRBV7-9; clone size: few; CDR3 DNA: TGTGCCAGCAGCGGAACCCCGACTAGCGGGAGGAGAAGCACAGATACGCAGTATTTT; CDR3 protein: CASSGTPTSGRRSTDTQYF
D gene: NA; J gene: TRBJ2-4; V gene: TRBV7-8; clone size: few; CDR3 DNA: TGTGCCAGCAGCTTTGGCGGAAACATTCAGTACTTC; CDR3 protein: CASSFGGNIQYF
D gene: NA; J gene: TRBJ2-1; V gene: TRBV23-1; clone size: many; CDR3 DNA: TGCGCCAGCAGTCAATCGCCTACCCGTCCTAACAATGAGCAGTTCTTC; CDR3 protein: CASSQSPTRPNNEQFF
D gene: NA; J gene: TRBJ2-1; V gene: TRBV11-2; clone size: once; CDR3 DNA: TGTGCCAGCAGCTTAAATTTCCAGAACAATGAGCAGTTCTTC; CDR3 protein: CASSLNFQNNEQFF
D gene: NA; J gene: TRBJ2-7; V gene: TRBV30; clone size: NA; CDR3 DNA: TGTGCCTGGAGTCGTAGGGGGGGGGAGCAGTACTTC; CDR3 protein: CAWSRRGGEQYF
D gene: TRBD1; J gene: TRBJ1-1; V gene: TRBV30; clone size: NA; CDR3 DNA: TGTGCCTCTTACCGGGACAGGGGATTTAAAAACACTGAAGCTTTCTTT; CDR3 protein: CASYRDRGFKNTEAFF
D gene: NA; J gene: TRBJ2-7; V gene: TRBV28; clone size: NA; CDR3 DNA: TGTGCCAGCAGGATGGGGAGCTCCTACGAGCAGTACTTC; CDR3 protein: CASRMGSSYEQYF
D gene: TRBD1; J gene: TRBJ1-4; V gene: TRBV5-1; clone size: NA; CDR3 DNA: TGCGCCAGCAGCAAGGAACAGGGGGCTCGGGAAAAACTGTTTTTT; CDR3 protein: CASSKEQGAREKLFF
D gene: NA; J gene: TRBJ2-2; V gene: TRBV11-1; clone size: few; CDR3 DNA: TGTGCCAGCAGCTACCAACAGAACACCGGGGAGCTGTTTTTT; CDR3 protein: CASSYQQNTGELFF
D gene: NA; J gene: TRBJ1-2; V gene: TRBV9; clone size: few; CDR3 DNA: TGTGCCAGCAGCCATGACAGTTGGGGTAACTATGGCTACACCTTC; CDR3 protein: CASSHDSWGNYGYTF
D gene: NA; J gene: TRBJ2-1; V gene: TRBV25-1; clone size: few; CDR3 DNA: TGTGCCAGCAGTGAAGGCGGTAGCGGACCCTACAATGAGCAGTTCTTC; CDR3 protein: CASSEGGSGPYNEQFF